This T cell receptor (beta chain) was captured by sequencing in a study of T-cell reconstitution after alpha-beta-depleted transplantation in children. The TCRbeta library incorporated unique molecular identifiers. TCRdb redid the calling of the PCR reads with MiXCR, one entry per CDR3 protein. The repertoire holds nearly 550,000 distinct CDR3 sequences, with about 18% as singletons. This sample comprised PBMCs from the stem cell graft donor, obtained from the stem cell graft. The receptor comes from a human donor who donated a stem cell graft to a child with acute lymphoblastic leukemia.

The CDR3: CSVWTGPSSYNEQFF. The DNA for the CDR3 is TGCAGCGTTTGGACGGGCCCCAGTTCCTACAATGAGCAGTTCTTC. This chain links TRBV29-1 with TRBJ2-1; the D is unclear. Germline V gene data show CDR1 as SQVTM and CDR2 as ANQGSEA. This CDR3 spans 15 amino acids. Trimming shortened V by 5 bases and J by 1 base, and 15 bases separated the two germline ends.